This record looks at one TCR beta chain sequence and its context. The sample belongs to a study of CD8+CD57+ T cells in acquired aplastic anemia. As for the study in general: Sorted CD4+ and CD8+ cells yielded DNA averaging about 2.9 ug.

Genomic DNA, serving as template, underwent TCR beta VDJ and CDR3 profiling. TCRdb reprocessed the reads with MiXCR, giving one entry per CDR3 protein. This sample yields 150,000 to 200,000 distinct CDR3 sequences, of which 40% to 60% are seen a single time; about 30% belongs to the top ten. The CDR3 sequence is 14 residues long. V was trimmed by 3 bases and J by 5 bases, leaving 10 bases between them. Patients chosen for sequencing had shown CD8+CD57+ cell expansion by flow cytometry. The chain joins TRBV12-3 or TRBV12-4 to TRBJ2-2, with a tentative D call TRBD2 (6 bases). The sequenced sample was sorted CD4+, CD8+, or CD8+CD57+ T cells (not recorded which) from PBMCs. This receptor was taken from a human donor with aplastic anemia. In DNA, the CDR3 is TGTGCCAGCAGTTTGATCGGGGGAACCGGGGAGCTGTTTTTT. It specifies CASSLIGGTGELFF.